This TCR beta chain was recovered during a study of OX40 agonist ivuxolimab in advanced cancers. Repertoires were generated with immunoSEQ multiplex PCR, while TCRdb's copy carries only in-frame clones and drops some. Seen here are tens of thousands of clones, 84% observed once, and the top ten hold around an eighth. The material was CD4+ or CD8+ T cells sorted from blood, obtained in a trial of the OX40 agonist ivuxolimab. The origin of this receptor is an adult with an advanced solid tumor such as melanoma, head and neck, liver or kidney cancer.

The CDR3 DNA reads as TGTGCCACCAGCAGAGGACTGATTCAGGAAACGCAGTATTTT. The encoded protein is CATSRGLIQETQYF. This rearrangement joins TRBV15 to TRBJ2-3; D gene uncertain. This CDR3 region has 14 residues. Germline CDR1 is LNHNV and CDR2 is YYDKDF (reference sequence). The V gene lost 1 base and the J gene lost 9 bases, with 14 bases spanning the gap.